Included here is one T cell receptor beta chain sequence, with context. Which antigen it targets is not known. No base qualities exist here, and no much larger clone lies one base off it. The CDR3 regions of human TCRbeta chains were analyzed by immunosequencing. The authors' analysis ran thus. TCRs in the repertoires were compared against a reference library of SARS-CoV-2-specific TCRs that had been generated with the MIRA antigen-specificity platform. Breadth meant the fraction of unique TCRs that were SARS-CoV-2-associated, whereas depth meant the fraction of total T cells that were SARS-CoV-2-associated. Using the MIRA data, each spike-specific TCR was mapped to the spike region that the TCR reacts to and placed in a CD4 or CD8 class. Log10-transformed breadth and depth values were compared by one-way ANOVA with Sidak's multiple comparisons tests. The table was pulled from immuneACCESS by TCRdb, which kept in-frame rearrangements only. Such tables lose some clones; where checked, under half of the loss comes from unresolved V genes, and the rest has no known cause. Clonal size and the V and J genes are those of that table, whereas D and trimming came from the DNA. This sample holds roughly 120,000 clones; roughly 85% were observed only once. Of the sample, around 3.9% is held by the ten largest clones.

The data belong to a study of T cell responses to AZD1222 COVID-19 vaccine (dated by TCRdb to about 2021). The study in broad terms: A total of 233 trial participants underwent TCR sequencing, of whom around 200 received two doses of AZD1222 and some 26 received two doses of the MenACWY control vaccine. Trial participants were enrolled by age into subgroups of 18-55, 56-69 and 70-plus years, and 148, 28 and 57 TCR-sequenced participants, respectively, were included in these subgroups. The research as a whole found: The whole spike protein was spanned by vaccine-associated CD4 TCRs, and dominant responses were seen in regions 160-218 and 743-854. Conclusions about previously exposed vaccinees are limited because only a handful of AZD1222 recipients were SARS-CoV-2 seropositive at baseline. A significant rise in spike-specific TCR breadth and depth was observed after two AZD1222 doses relative to day 0 and relative to MenACWY recipients. Reportedly, close to half of the unique spike-specific TCRs recognized epitopes lying outside the regions that are mutated in the B.1.351 and B.1.1.7 variants. In the small 56-69-year group, the increase in depth fell short of significance, most likely because of low power. Most participants were white British and females outnumbered males, and the authors suggested that clonal diversity may have been underestimated. No day 14 peak-response samples were available, so repertoires were characterized only after the peak T cell response.

The time point tag for this specimen amounts to: baseline before first vaccination. The treatment or condition label, read with the paper, signifies: meningococcal conjugate vaccine given as trial control. Vaccinee samples were obtained from the UK trials COV001 and COV002, which included a single-blind randomized controlled phase 2/3 trial of AZD1222 (ChAdOx1 nCoV-19) in healthy adults. For TCRbeta chain sequencing, PBMC samples were collected from trial participants at day 0 and at day 28 after the second dose. The sample consisted of peripheral blood, taken on day 0 of MenACWY control vaccination. The sequence was collected from an adult in good health.

The DNA sequence is given as TGTGCCAGCAGCCAATCCGGGACAGGGCCCAATCAGCCCCAGCATTTT. Its coded protein is CASSQSGTGPNQPQHF. The sequence joins TRBV11-2 to TRBJ1-5; 9 bases in the middle match TRBD1. V is cut back by 5 bases and J by 3 bases, with 8 bases in the junction unmatched. The CDR3 spans 16 residues, from the cysteine through the phenylalanine. Left in the record is the CDR3 DNA by itself, 48 bases read in frame from the first base. As encoded in the germline V gene, CDR1 is SGHAT while CDR2 is FQNNGV. The entire variable domain, with the stretches around the CDR3 drawn from the reference TRBV11-2 and TRBJ1-5 proteins, is EAGVAQSPRYKIIEKRQSVAFWCNPISGHATLYWYQQILGQGPKLLIQFQNNGVVDDSQLPKDRFSAERLKGVDSTLKIQPAKLEDSAVYLCASSQSGTGPNQPQHFGDGTRLSIL.